These 20 T cell receptor beta chains came from one sample sequenced in a study of cytomegalovirus exposure and HLA in healthy donors. Use of 60 Vbeta and 13 Jbeta primers characterized the PCR. Clones were sequenced by immunoSEQ multiplex PCR, and TCRdb holds only the in-frame ones, with some missing. The sample has roughly 150,000 clones, around 75% seen once. Sequencing was carried out using PBMCs. These receptors all come from a woman between 45 and 65 years old in good health and CMV-seropositive.

The gene calls are TRBV2 and TRBJ2-5; D is perhaps TRBD1 (5 bases). V lost 0 bases and J lost 5, with 10 bases in between. CDR1 is SNHLY and CDR2 is FYNNEI in the germline V gene. The CDR3 spans 14 residues. This CDR3 is CASSEALQGETQYF. CDR3 nucleotide sequence: TGTGCCAGCAGTGAAGCTCTCCAGGGCGAGACCCAGTACTTC.

V usage is TRBV6-5 and J usage is TRBJ1-1; TRBD1 is a possible D gene (6 bases). This CDR3 is 12 amino acids long. Germline V gene data show CDR1 as MNHEY and CDR2 as SVGAGI. The V end was cut by 8 bases, the J end by 10 bases, with 17 bases between. This CDR3 is CASRGGVTPAFF. CDR3 coding DNA: TGTGCCAGCCGAGGGGGGGTAACCCCAGCTTTCTTT.

V usage is TRBV6-1 and J usage is TRBJ1-2; maybe TRBD1 (6 bases). V was shortened by 4 bases and J by 8 bases, with 14 bases between the two germline ends. From germline, CDR1 is MNHNS and CDR2 SASEGT. The CDR3 runs to 13 residues. The CDR3 DNA reads as TGTGCCAGCAGTGGGAACAGGGTGGACGGCTACACCTTC. It yields the protein CASSGNRVDGYTF.

The chain links TRBV15 to TRBJ1-3; D ambiguous. Trimming took 1 base from V and 2 from J, leaving 6 bases between them. CDR1 LNHNV and CDR2 YYDKDF come from the germline V gene (reference sequence). The CDR3 is made up of 14 amino acids. CDR3 residues: CATSRAGTGNTIYF. The CDR3 nucleotides read TGTGCCACCAGCAGAGCAGGCACTGGAAACACCATATATTTT.

The chain is built from TRBV19 and TRBJ1-1, with D perhaps TRBD1 (6 bases). Germline CDR1 and CDR2: LNHDA and SQIVND (reference sequence). The ends were cut back, 0 bases at V and 3 bases at J, with 8 bases in the middle. The CDR3 totals 14 residues. Written as DNA, the CDR3 is TGTGCCAGTAGTATAGATCCAGGGGACACTGAAGCTTTCTTT. Translated: CASSIDPGDTEAFF.

The chain has TRBV5-4 and TRBJ1-5, with 8 bases fitting TRBD1. V gave up 1 base and J gave up 7 bases; unmatched junction bases: 4. Per germline, CDR1 SGHNT and CDR2 YYREEE (reference sequence). This CDR3 spans 14 amino acids. The CDR3 loop is CASSLQGAGQPQHF. CDR3 DNA sequence: TGTGCCAGCAGCTTGCAGGGGGCGGGACAGCCCCAGCATTTT. The full variable domain, in which reference TRBV5-4 and TRBJ1-5 provide the parts outside the CDR3, is ETGVTQSPTHLIKTRGQQVTLRCSSQSGHNTVSWYQQALGQGPQFIFQYYREEENGRGNFPPRFSGLQFPNYSSELNVNALELDDSALYLCASSLQGAGQPQHFGDGTRLSIL.

The V gene is TRBV12-5, the J gene TRBJ1-6; 9 positions agree with TRBD1. V lost 7 bases to trimming and J lost 8 bases; unmatched junction nucleotides: 9. The CDR3 has 15 residues. CDR1 and CDR2 from the germline V gene are LGHNT and FRNRAP. As DNA, the CDR3 is TGTGCTAGTGCCAAACAGGGGGCTTCTGATTCACCCCTCCACTTT. The encoded protein is CASAKQGASDSPLHF.

The chain carries TRBV19 and TRBJ1-1, with 7 bases identical to TRBD1. CDR3 length: 19 amino acids. Germline V gene sequence: CDR1 LNHDA, CDR2 SQIVND (reference sequence). Losses at the gene ends were 0 bases for V and 0 bases for J; bases not matched to a gene: 13. Written as DNA, the CDR3 is TGTGCCAGTAGTATAGAACAGGGGCAAGAAGGCTACATGAACACTGAAGCTTTCTTT. It encodes CASSIEQGQEGYMNTEAFF.

The CDR3 coding sequence is TGTGCCAGCAGCCCCACAGGGGTTAACAACTATGGCTACACCTTC. It specifies CASSPTGVNNYGYTF. This sequence joins TRBV5-5 and TRBJ1-2; TRBD1 matches at 7 bases. V gave up 4 bases and J gave up 2 bases; unmatched junction bases: 8. The germline CDR1 and CDR2 sequences are SGHKS and YYEKEE (reference sequence). The CDR3 length is 15 residues.

The J gene is TRBJ2-2, the V gene TRBV11-2; maybe TRBD2 (7 bases). The CDR3 is 15 residues long. In germline, CDR1 is SGHAT, CDR2 FQNNGV. Trimming removed 3 bases at V and 5 bases at J, with 13 bases between. CDR3 in DNA: TGTGCCAGCAGCTTGGGGGGGCGGTGGACCGGGGAGCTGTTTTTT. Its protein is CASSLGGRWTGELFF.

The chain employs TRBV5-6 and TRBJ2-3, with 9 bases that match TRBD2. The ends lost 3 bases at V and 1 base at J; junction bases unmatched: 3. CDR3 length: 15 residues. Germline CDR1 and CDR2: SGHDT and YYEEEE. Written as DNA, the CDR3 is TGTGCCAGCAGCTCCGCGGGGGGGGGCACAGATACGCAGTATTTT. It codes for CASSSAGGGTDTQYF.

The genes are TRBV12-5 and TRBJ1-3, with D possibly being TRBD1 (5 bases). The germline V gene encodes CDR1 LGHNT and CDR2 FRNRAP. V gave up 7 bases and J gave up 7 bases, with 14 bases separating them. This CDR3 region has 13 residues. CDR3: CASVPGSGNTIYF. The CDR3, as DNA: TGTGCTAGTGTTCCAGGGTCCGGGAACACCATATATTTT.

The CDR3: CASSFSGLDRSPLHF. The DNA for the CDR3 is TGCGCCAGCAGCTTTTCGGGACTTGACCGGTCACCCCTCCACTTT. The chain carries TRBV5-1 and TRBJ1-6; possibly TRBD1 for D (5 bases). Germline CDR1 SGHRS, CDR2 YFSETQ. V lost 2 bases and J 10 bases, leaving 16 bases between the germline ends. This CDR3 has 15 amino acids. The full variable domain, rest sourced from reference TRBV5-1 and TRBJ1-6, is KAGVTQTPRYLIKTRGQQVTLSCSPISGHRSVSWYQQTPGQGLQFLFEYFSETQRNKGNFPGRFSGRQFSNSRSEMNVSTLELGDSALYLCASSFSGLDRSPLHFGNGTRLTVT.

This clone was seen only once. The chain uses TRBV2 and TRBJ2-7, with TRBD1 matching over 8 bases. CDR3 length: 12 residues. Trimming removed 6 bases from V and 5 bases from J; junction bases left unmatched: 3. CDR1 is SNHLY, CDR2 FYNNEI, per germline. The CDR3 here is CASSQGANEQYF. CDR3 sequence (DNA): TGTGCCAGCAGCCAGGGGGCTAACGAGCAGTACTTC.

The J gene is TRBJ1-3, the V gene TRBV25-1; 9 positions match TRBD1. This CDR3 contains 17 residues. Per the germline V gene, CDR1 is MGHDK and CDR2 is SYGVNS. The junction had 7 bases not matched to a gene; V was cut back by 4 bases and J by 0 bases. CDR3: CASSGAGQGISGNTIYF. CDR3 in DNA: TGTGCCAGCAGTGGGGCGGGACAGGGCATCTCTGGAAACACCATATATTTT.

This clone has just one count. The chain employs TRBV11-2 and TRBJ1-1; D is unclear. In germline, CDR1 is SGHAT, CDR2 FQNNGV. The CDR3 consists of 15 residues. V was clipped by 2 bases and J by 1 base, with 11 bases between them. CDR3 coding DNA: TGTGCCAGCAGCTTACTATCCGGGTGGAACACTGAAGCTTTCTTT. Translating gives CASSLLSGWNTEAFF.

The chain is built from TRBV29-1 and TRBJ2-3; the match to TRBD1 covers 12 bases. The V segment lost 7 bases and the J segment 5 bases; nucleotides outside the gene matches: 7. The CDR3 extends over 14 amino acids. CDR1 and CDR2 from the germline V gene are SQVTM and ANQGSEA. CDR3 amino acids: CSAWDRGRIDTQYF. The CDR3 DNA follows: TGCAGCGCCTGGGACAGGGGGCGGATAGATACGCAGTATTTT.

The chain is built from TRBV30 and TRBJ1-1; 9 bases agree with TRBD1. Per germline, CDR1 GTSNPN and CDR2 SVGIG (reference sequence). J gave up 4 bases and V 2 bases, and 5 bases lay outside the gene matches. CDR3 length equals 14 residues. DNA for the CDR3: TGTGCCTGGAGTTTGGGACAGGGCGGCACTGAAGCTTTCTTT. Translated, it gives CAWSLGQGGTEAFF.

In DNA form, the CDR3 reads TGCGCCAGCTTTGATGCCGCGACAGGGATCGGTGAGCAGTTCTTC. Protein sequence: CASFDAATGIGEQFF. The chain has TRBV5-1 and TRBJ2-1; TRBD1 agrees at 7 bases. Germline values: CDR1 SGHRS, CDR2 YFSETQ. This CDR3 has 15 residues. V lost 7 bases and J lost 9; bases outside the gene matches: 16.

In regard to this clone: The junction shows a germline mismatch at one end, possibly a read error. Other nucleotide sequences in the sample specify the same CDR3. The rearrangement uses TRBV10-2 and TRBJ1-5; 9 bases are shared with TRBD1. From germline, CDR1 is WSHSY and CDR2 SAAADI. The CDR3 extends over 17 amino acids. CDR3 in DNA: TGCGCCAGCAGGGAGGACAGGGGAGTAAATAGCAATCAGCCCCAACATTTT. It is translated as CASREDRGVNSNQPQHF.